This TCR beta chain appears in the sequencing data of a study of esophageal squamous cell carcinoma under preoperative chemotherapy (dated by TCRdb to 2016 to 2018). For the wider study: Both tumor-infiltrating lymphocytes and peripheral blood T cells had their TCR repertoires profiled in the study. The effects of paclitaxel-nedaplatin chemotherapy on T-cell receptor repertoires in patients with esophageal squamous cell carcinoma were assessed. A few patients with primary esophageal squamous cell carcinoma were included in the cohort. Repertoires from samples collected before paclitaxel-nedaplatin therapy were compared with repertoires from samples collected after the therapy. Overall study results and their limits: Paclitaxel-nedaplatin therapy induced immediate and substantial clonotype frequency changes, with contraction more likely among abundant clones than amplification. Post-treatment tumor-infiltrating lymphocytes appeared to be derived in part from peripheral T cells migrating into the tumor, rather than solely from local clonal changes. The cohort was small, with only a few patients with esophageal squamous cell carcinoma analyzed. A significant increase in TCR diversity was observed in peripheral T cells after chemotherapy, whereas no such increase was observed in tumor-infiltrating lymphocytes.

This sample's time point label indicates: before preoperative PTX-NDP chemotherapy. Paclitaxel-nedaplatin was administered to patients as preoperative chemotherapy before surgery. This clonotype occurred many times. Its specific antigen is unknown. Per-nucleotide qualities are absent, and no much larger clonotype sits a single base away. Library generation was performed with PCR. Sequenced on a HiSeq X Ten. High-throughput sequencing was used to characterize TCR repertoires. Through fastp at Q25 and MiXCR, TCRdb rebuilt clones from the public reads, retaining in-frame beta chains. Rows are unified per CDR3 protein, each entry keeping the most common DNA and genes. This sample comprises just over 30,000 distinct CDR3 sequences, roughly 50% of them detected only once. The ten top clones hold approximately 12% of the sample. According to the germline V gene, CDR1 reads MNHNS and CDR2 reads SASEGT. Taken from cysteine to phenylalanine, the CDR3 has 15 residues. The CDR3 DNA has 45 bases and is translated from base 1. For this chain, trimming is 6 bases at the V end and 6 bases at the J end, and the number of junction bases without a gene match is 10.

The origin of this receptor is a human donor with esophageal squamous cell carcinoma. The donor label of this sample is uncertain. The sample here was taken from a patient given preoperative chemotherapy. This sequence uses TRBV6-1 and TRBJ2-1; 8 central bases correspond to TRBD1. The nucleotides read TGTGCCAGCAGGGATCAGGGGGCTGGTAGCAATGAGCAGTTCTTC. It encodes CASRDQGAGSNEQFF.